A single sample gave rise to the 24 T cell receptor beta chains below, sequenced in a study of shared clonotypes between healthy human individuals. Sequenced by immunoSEQ multiplex PCR; TCRdb stores in-frame clones only, minus some. The data show about 2.3 million clones, 90% to 95% seen once. The material sequenced was naive CD4+ T cells from PBMCs. Regarding subset: CD45RA+ positively selected. These receptors all stem from a young man in good health. Some clones in this sample may be carry-over from other donors' samples.

The gene calls are TRBV7-2 and TRBJ2-3, with unresolved D. Per the germline V gene, CDR1 is SGHTA and CDR2 is FQGNSA. This CDR3 comprises 15 residues. V lost 6 bases to trimming and J lost 2 bases, with 15 bases between them. DNA of the CDR3: TGTGCCAGCAGTCAACGTTACATCGCCACAGATACGCAGTATTTT. Translating it yields CASSQRYIATDTQYF.

V gene TRBV5-1 combines with J gene TRBJ2-2, with D possibly matching TRBD2 (5 bases). The CDR3 length is 14 residues. The V and J ends lost 6 bases and 5 bases respectively, with 14 bases between them. In germline, CDR1 is SGHRS, CDR2 YFSETQ. The DNA for the CDR3 is TGCGCCAGCAATTTAAACGGGATAACCGGGGAGCTGTTTTTT. Protein sequence: CASNLNGITGELFF.

Only one count was recorded for this clone. The chain combines TRBV5-1 with TRBJ2-7; D unresolved. The CDR3 covers 14 residues. V lost 0 bases to trimming and J lost 2 bases, with 9 bases between them. Germline-derived CDR1 and CDR2 are SGHRS and YFSETQ. The DNA for the CDR3 is TGCGCCAGCAGCTTGGATGGCCGCCCCTACGAGCAGTACTTC. It is translated as CASSLDGRPYEQYF.

The chain joins TRBV7-3 to TRBJ2-7; D uncertain. CDR1 SGHTA and CDR2 FQGTGA come from the germline V gene. The CDR3 is made up of 13 amino acids. The V end lost 4 bases, the J end lost 1 base, and 8 bases lay between the germline ends. For the CDR3, the DNA is TGTGCCAGCAGCTCCGACGGATCCTACGAGCAGTACTTC. This codes for CASSSDGSYEQYF.

This clone was picked up a small number of times. This chain uses TRBV5-1 with TRBJ2-3, with 8 bases lining up with TRBD2. This CDR3 contains 13 residues. The germline V gene encodes CDR1 SGHRS and CDR2 YFSETQ. The junction had 3 bases not matched to a gene; V was cut back by 5 bases and J by 4 bases. CDR3 nucleotide sequence: TGCGCCAGCAGAGCGGGAGCGCCAGATACGCAGTATTTT. As protein: CASRAGAPDTQYF.

The rearrangement links TRBV7-2 to TRBJ2-5, with TRBD1 matching 8 bases. CDR1 SGHTA and CDR2 FQGNSA come from the germline V gene. The ends lost 0 bases at V and 5 bases at J; junction bases unmatched: 5. This CDR3 is 15 amino acids long. The CDR3 here is CASSLATGEWETQYF. The CDR3 DNA follows: TGTGCCAGCAGCTTAGCGACAGGGGAGTGGGAGACCCAGTACTTC.

V is TRBV27 and J is TRBJ1-2; 9 bases agree with TRBD1. There are 13 residues in the CDR3. In germline, CDR1 is MNHEY, CDR2 SMNVEV (reference sequence). The trim removed 8 bases at V and 7 bases at J, leaving 8 bases unmatched. DNA for the CDR3: TGTGCCAGCTCCGGGACAGGGCTTAGTGGCTACACCTTC. Encoded protein: CASSGTGLSGYTF.

In this sample, this clone turned up a few times. V usage is TRBV10-3 and J usage is TRBJ1-4; 12 nucleotides agree with TRBD1. With 5 bases clipped from V and 6 bases from J, the junction kept 4 bases outside the gene matches. CDR1 is ENHRY, CDR2 SYGVKD, per germline. The CDR3 runs to 15 residues. The CDR3 region has the DNA TGTGCCATCAGTCAGGGACAGGGGGCTGATGAAAAACTGTTTTTT. Its protein product is CAISQGQGADEKLFF.

The genes are TRBV2 and TRBJ2-7; TRBD1 agrees at 8 bases. Losses at the gene ends were 4 bases for V and 6 bases for J; bases not matched to a gene: 8. CDR1 is SNHLY and CDR2 is FYNNEI in the germline V gene. The CDR3 has 14 residues. The CDR3 spells CASSVGRGPPEQYF. CDR3 DNA sequence: TGTGCCAGCAGTGTGGGCAGGGGGCCTCCCGAGCAGTACTTC.

The V gene is TRBV5-6, the J gene TRBJ2-5, with TRBD1 identical over 9 bases. Germline assignment: CDR1 SGHDT and CDR2 YYEEEE. With 4 bases clipped from V and 9 bases from J, the junction kept 13 bases outside the gene matches. This CDR3 contains 15 residues. The chain's CDR3 is CASSADRGGKGAQYF. The CDR3 DNA follows: TGTGCCAGCAGCGCGGACAGGGGAGGAAAAGGGGCCCAGTACTTC.

The J gene is TRBJ2-1, the V gene TRBV5-6, with D perhaps matching TRBD1 (5 bases). Germline loops: CDR1 SGHDT, CDR2 YYEEEE. V was pared by 2 bases and J by 2 bases, with 14 bases between. The CDR3 runs 16 residues. The CDR3 sequence is CASSLLARAAYNEQFF. The DNA of the CDR3 is TGTGCCAGCAGCTTACTGGCCAGGGCCGCCTACAATGAGCAGTTCTTC.

As concerns this clone: This clone may be a read error of a much larger clone one base away. In the same sample, other DNA sequences code for this CDR3. V and J are TRBV28 and TRBJ1-2, with TRBD1 as a possible D gene (6 bases). This CDR3 spans 12 amino acids. The V gene's germline CDR1 is MDHEN and CDR2 SYDVKM. The V and J ends lost 2 bases and 8 bases respectively, with 9 bases between them. The CDR3 sequence: CASSLAGGGYTF. CDR3 nucleotide sequence: TGTGCCAGCAGTTTAGCCGGGGGCGGCTACACCTTC.

This chain links TRBV5-4 with TRBJ1-2; D ambiguous. The CDR3 is made up of 13 amino acids. Per the germline V gene, CDR1 is SGHNT and CDR2 is YYREEE (reference sequence). The V end lost 4 bases, the J end lost 4 bases, and 11 bases lay between the germline ends. This CDR3 is CASSRVGSYGYTF. CDR3 in DNA: TGTGCCAGCAGCCGGGTTGGTAGCTATGGCTACACCTTC. The full variable domain, completed using reference TRBV5-4 and TRBJ1-2, is ETGVTQSPTHLIKTRGQQVTLRCSSQSGHNTVSWYQQALGQGPQFIFQYYREEENGRGNFPPRFSGLQFPNYSSELNVNALELDDSALYLCASSRVGSYGYTFGSGTRLTVV.

Concerning this clone: The identical CDR3 is also encoded by other nucleotide sequences in the sample. The V and J genes are TRBV29-1 and TRBJ2-7, with D unresolved. In germline, CDR1 is SQVTM, CDR2 ANQGSEA. This CDR3 is built from 11 residues. The V and J ends lost 4 bases and 2 bases respectively, with 6 bases between them. The CDR3 DNA sequence: TGCAGCGTTGGGCAGGCCTACGAGCAGTACTTC. Amino acid sequence: CSVGQAYEQYF.

The chain joins TRBV28 to TRBJ1-2; 9 nucleotides line up with TRBD1. J was trimmed by 4 bases and V by 5 bases; bases with no gene match: 8. Germline V CDR1 and CDR2: MDHEN, SYDVKM. The CDR3 consists of 15 residues. CDR3 sequence reads: CASSIGQGPGYGYTF. The CDR3 nucleotides read TGTGCCAGCAGTATAGGACAGGGGCCTGGCTATGGCTACACCTTC.

This clone is a singleton in its sample. This chain connects TRBV29-1 to TRBJ2-4, with 7 bases matching TRBD1. V dropped 4 bases and J dropped 3; count of bases not matched to a gene: 9. CDR1 SQVTM and CDR2 ANQGSEA come from the germline V gene. The CDR3 consists of 15 residues. The CDR3 nucleotides read TGCAGCGTTGGACAGCAAGGGGGCTTCAAAAACATTCAGTACTTC. It translates to CSVGQQGGFKNIQYF.

The chain recombines TRBV11-3 with TRBJ2-1; no definite D call. Trimming shortened V by 6 bases and J by 5 bases, and 11 bases separated the two germline ends. CDR1 SGHNT and CDR2 YENEEA come from the germline V gene. This CDR3 has 13 amino acids. The CDR3 DNA follows: TGTGCCAGCAGTCATCAAAATGACAATGAGCAGTTCTTC. This translates into CASSHQNDNEQFF.

The rearrangement joins TRBV5-1 to TRBJ2-1; 9 nucleotides agree with TRBD1. Germline CDR1 SGHRS, CDR2 YFSETQ. Trimming took 4 bases from V and 5 from J; bases not matched to a gene: 4. The CDR3 runs 14 residues. CDR3 protein: CASSLGQGNNEQFF. CDR3 in DNA: TGCGCCAGCAGCCTGGGACAGGGAAACAATGAGCAGTTCTTC. The full variable domain, in which reference TRBV5-1 and TRBJ2-1 provide the parts outside the CDR3, is KAGVTQTPRYLIKTRGQQVTLSCSPISGHRSVSWYQQTPGQGLQFLFEYFSETQRNKGNFPGRFSGRQFSNSRSEMNVSTLELGDSALYLCASSLGQGNNEQFFGPGTRLTVL.

This clone was recorded only once. In DNA, the CDR3 is TGCGCCAGCAGTTCCGATATGGGTACTGAAGCTTTCTTT. Translation: CASSSDMGTEAFF. The chain links TRBV10-1 to TRBJ1-1; D not resolved. The CDR3 extends over 13 amino acids. Deletions cut 5 bases from V and 5 bases from J, with 12 bases between. Germline CDR1 and CDR2: WNHNN and SYGVQD (reference sequence).

Notes on this clone: This specimen includes other DNA sequences encoding the same CDR3. The chain joins TRBV27 to TRBJ2-6, with D unresolved. CDR1 is MNHEY and CDR2 is SMNVEV in the germline V gene (reference sequence). The CDR3 runs to 13 residues. V lost 4 bases to trimming and J lost 1 base, with 2 bases between them. The CDR3 coding sequence is TGTGCCAGCAGTTATTCTGGGGCCAACGTCCTGACTTTC. Its protein is CASSYSGANVLTF.

The genes are TRBV5-1 and TRBJ2-6; 8 bases match TRBD1. Losses at the gene ends were 4 bases for V and 2 bases for J; bases not matched to a gene: 8. The CDR3 covers 17 residues. Germline CDR1 SGHRS, CDR2 YFSETQ. CDR3 sequence reads: CASSAQGGQAGANVLTF. The CDR3 DNA follows: TGCGCCAGCAGCGCACAGGGGGGTCAGGCTGGGGCCAACGTCCTGACTTTC.

This rearrangement joins TRBV5-1 to TRBJ2-7; D gene unclear. The CDR3 loop spans 13 amino acids. Trimming removed 0 bases from V and 6 bases from J, with 10 bases in between. Germline CDR1 reads SGHRS; CDR2 reads YFSETQ. The CDR3 loop reads CASSLDSLVEQYF. DNA for the CDR3: TGCGCCAGCAGCTTGGACTCCTTGGTCGAGCAGTACTTC.

With respect to this clone: The same CDR3 can be traced to other DNA sequences in this sample. The chain joins TRBV9 to TRBJ2-3; D is unclear. The CDR3 sequence is 12 residues long. From germline, CDR1 is SGDLS and CDR2 YYNGEE. V was shortened by 4 bases and J by 5 bases, with 8 bases between the two germline ends. CDR3 in DNA: TGTGCCAGCAGCCCCCTGGGAGATACGCAGTATTTT. This sequence encodes CASSPLGDTQYF.

The DNA of the CDR3 is TGTGCCAGCAGCTTAAATCCCGGCAGAAACACCGGGGAGCTGTTTTTT. Its translation is CASSLNPGRNTGELFF. The chain couples TRBV7-3 to TRBJ2-2; D is unresolved. V was pared by 1 base and J by 2 bases, with 11 bases between. CDR3 size: 16 residues. CDR1 is SGHTA and CDR2 is FQGTGA in the germline V gene. The full variable domain, in which reference TRBV7-3 and TRBJ2-2 provide the parts outside the CDR3, is GAGVSQTPSNKVTEKGKYVELRCDPISGHTALYWYRQSLGQGPEFLIYFQGTGAADDSGLPNDRFFAVRPEGSVSTLKIQRTERGDSAVYLCASSLNPGRNTGELFFGEGSRLTVL.